This section outlines one TCR beta chain sequence together with its context. Its antigen is as yet unknown. The sample's treatment: oral pan-JAK inhibitor, 5-10 mg twice daily. This record comes from a study of CD8+ T cells in alopecia areata. Reverse transcribed after extraction, RNA yielded cDNA as the sequencing template. The protocol was immunoSEQ multiplex PCR, while the TCRdb copy is restricted to in-frame clones and leaves out a portion. Among about 190,000 clones listed, under 80% were seen once. Study observations and caveats: Lesional scalp exceeded normal scalp in clonality, especially in alopecia totalis/universalis.

Germline V gene data show CDR1 as SGHRS and CDR2 as YFSETQ. The CDR3 sequence is 14 residues long. V lost 5 bases and J lost 4; bases outside the gene matches: 5. This TCR came from a human donor with alopecia areata. The rearrangement joins TRBV5-1 to TRBJ2-3; 9 bases map to TRBD1. Sequencing was performed on CD4+ T cells sorted from blood, taken around week 50, from a patient treated with tofacitinib. The CDR3 bases are TGCGCCAGCAGGGAAGGGACAGGGCCAGATACGCAGTATTTT. Its translation: CASREGTGPDTQYF.